The T cell receptor (beta chain) under discussion was sequenced for a study of blood T cell repertoires in COVID-19. Study overall: Italy, Spain and the United States were the sources of the convalescent and acute COVID-19 samples. T cells, B-cell-depleted T cells, or PBMCs supplied cDNA or gDNA.

Looked up from germline, CDR1 is MNHEY and CDR2 is SVGAGI. V dropped 8 bases and J dropped 7 bases, with 12 bases sitting between them. This CDR3 contains 12 residues. Produced via immunoSEQ multiplex PCR; TCRdb's table is partial and in-frame only. The table has about 300,000 clones, around 89% seen once. The origin of this receptor is a young man who had recovered from COVID-19. Material for sequencing was peripheral blood. The rearrangement links TRBV6-5 to TRBJ2-1, with a tentative D call TRBD2 (6 bases). The CDR3 is CASHYGGNEQFF. In nucleotides, the CDR3 is TGTGCCAGCCATTACGGAGGGAATGAGCAGTTCTTC.